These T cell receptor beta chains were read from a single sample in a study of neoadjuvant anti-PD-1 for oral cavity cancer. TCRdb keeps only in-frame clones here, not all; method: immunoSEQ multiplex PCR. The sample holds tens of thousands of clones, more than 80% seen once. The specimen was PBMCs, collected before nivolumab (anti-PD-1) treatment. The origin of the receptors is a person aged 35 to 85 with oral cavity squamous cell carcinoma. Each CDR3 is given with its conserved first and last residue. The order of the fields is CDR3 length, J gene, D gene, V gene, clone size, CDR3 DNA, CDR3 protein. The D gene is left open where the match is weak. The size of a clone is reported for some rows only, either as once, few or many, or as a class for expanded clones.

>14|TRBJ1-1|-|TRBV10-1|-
TGCGCCAGCAGTGGAGGGCAGGGGAATACTGAAGCTTTCTTT
CASSGGQGNTEAFF
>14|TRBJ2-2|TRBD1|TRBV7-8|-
TGTGCCAGCAGCGGAGGGACAGGGGCCGGGGAGCTGTTTTTT
CASSGGTGAGELFF
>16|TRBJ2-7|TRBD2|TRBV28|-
TGTGCCAGCAGAAAAAGCAGCGGGAGGTTTTTCTACGAGCAGTACTTC
CASRKSSGRFFYEQYF
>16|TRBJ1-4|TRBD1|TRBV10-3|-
TGTGCCATCAGTGACACTTCAGGGGGGAGAAATGAAAAACTGTTTTTT
CAISDTSGGRNEKLFF
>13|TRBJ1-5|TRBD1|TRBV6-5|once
TGTGCCAGCAGCCGGACAGGGAATCAGCCCCAGCATTTT
CASSRTGNQPQHF
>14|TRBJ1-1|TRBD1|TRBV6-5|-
TGTGCCAGCAGAAAGACAGGGATGAACACTGAAGCTTTCTTT
CASRKTGMNTEAFF
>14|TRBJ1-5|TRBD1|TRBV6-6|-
TGTGCCAGCATTGACAGGGGCCATAATCAGCCCCAGCATTTT
CASIDRGHNQPQHF
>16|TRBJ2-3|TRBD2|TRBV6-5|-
TGTGCCAGCAGTTACGCCGTAGCGGGAGGGACAGATACGCAGTATTTT
CASSYAVAGGTDTQYF
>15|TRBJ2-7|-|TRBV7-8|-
TGTGCCAGCAGCTTAGTAGCTGGGGCCGGAGCCGAGCAGTACTTC
CASSLVAGAGAEQYF
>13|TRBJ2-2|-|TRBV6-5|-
TGTGCCAGCAGGTCCCGAGGCACCGGGGAGCTGTTTTTT
CASRSRGTGELFF
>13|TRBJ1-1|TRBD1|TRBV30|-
TGTGCCTGGAATATACAGGGGGGCACTGAAGCTTTCTTT
CAWNIQGGTEAFF
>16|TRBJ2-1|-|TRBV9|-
TGTGCCAGCAGCGTAGAGGGTGGGAGATGGTACAATGAGCAGTTCTTC
CASSVEGGRWYNEQFF
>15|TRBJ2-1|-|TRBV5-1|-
TGCGCCAGCAGCTCCTTGGGTCCCCCTTACAATGAGCAGTTCTTC
CASSSLGPPYNEQFF
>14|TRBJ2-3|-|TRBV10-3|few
TGTGCCATCAGTGATCCTCGGTTGGCAGATACGCAGTATTTT
CAISDPRLADTQYF
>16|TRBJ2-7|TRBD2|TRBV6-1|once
TGTGCCAGCAGTGATGGATTGATAGCGGGGACCTACGAGCAGTACTTC
CASSDGLIAGTYEQYF
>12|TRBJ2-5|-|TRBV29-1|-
TGCAGCGTTGGAGGTGGGCCGGAGACCCAGTACTTC
CSVGGGPETQYF
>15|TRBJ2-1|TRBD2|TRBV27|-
TGTGCCAGCGCGGTAGCGGGAGTTTCAGGGAATGAGCAGTTCTTC
CASAVAGVSGNEQFF
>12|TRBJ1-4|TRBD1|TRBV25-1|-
TGTGCCAGCAGTGAACCGGACAGGCAACTGTTTTTT
CASSEPDRQLFF
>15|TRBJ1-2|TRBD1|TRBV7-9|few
TGTGCCAGCAGCCAGGACAGGGAGGCGAACTATGGCTACACCTTC
CASSQDREANYGYTF
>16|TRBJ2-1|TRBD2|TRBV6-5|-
TGTGCCAGCAGTTACACGCGACTAGCGGGATACAATGAGCAGTTCTTC
CASSYTRLAGYNEQFF
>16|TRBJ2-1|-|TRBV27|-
TGTGCCAGCAGTTTATCGACGGGTGGGTCCTACAATGAGCAGTTCTTC
CASSLSTGGSYNEQFF
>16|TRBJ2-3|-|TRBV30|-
TGTGCCTGGAGCCCAGCTCTAGCCTCTAGCACAGATACGCAGTATTTT
CAWSPALASSTDTQYF
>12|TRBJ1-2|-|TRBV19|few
TGTGCCAGTAGGACAGCGAACTATGGCTACACCTTC
CASRTANYGYTF
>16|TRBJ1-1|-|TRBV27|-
TGTGCCAGCAAAAAATTCGGGGTCGAAGCGGACACTGAAGCTTTCTTT
CASKKFGVEADTEAFF
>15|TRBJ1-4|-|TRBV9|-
TGTGCCAGCAGCGTAGGGGGGACGGTGAGGGAAAAACTGTTTTTT
CASSVGGTVREKLFF
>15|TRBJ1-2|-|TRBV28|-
TGTGCCAGCAGTTTATCGGGCCCACCCGGGGTCGGCTACACCTTC
CASSLSGPPGVGYTF
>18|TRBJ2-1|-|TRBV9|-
TGTGCCAGCAGCGTTGTGAGCAGTTTGGGGAGCTCCTACAATGAGCAGTTCTTC
CASSVVSSLGSSYNEQFF
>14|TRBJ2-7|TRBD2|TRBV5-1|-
TGCGCCAGCAGCTTGAGCGGGGGGTCCTACGAGCAGTACTTC
CASSLSGGSYEQYF
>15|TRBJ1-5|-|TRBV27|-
TGTGCCAGCAGCGTAACTAGATTTAGCAATCAGCCCCAGCATTTT
CASSVTRFSNQPQHF
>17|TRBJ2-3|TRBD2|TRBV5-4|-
TGTGCCAGCAGCTTGCGACTAGCGGGAGAGTTGCCCCATACGCAGTATTTT
CASSLRLAGELPHTQYF
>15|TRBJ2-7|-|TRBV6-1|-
TGTGCCAGCAGTGAAAGTCTGCAGGGCAACTACGAGCAGTACTTC
CASSESLQGNYEQYF
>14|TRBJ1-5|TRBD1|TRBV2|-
TGTGCCAGCAGCGGGGACAGCAGCAATCAGCCCCAGCATTTT
CASSGDSSNQPQHF
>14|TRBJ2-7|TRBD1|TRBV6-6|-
TGTGCCAGCAGTTCCCGGACAGGCTCCAACGAGCAGTACTTC
CASSSRTGSNEQYF
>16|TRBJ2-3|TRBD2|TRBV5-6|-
TGTGCCAGCAGCCATCTAGCGGGAGGGCCTGGAGATACGCAGTATTTT
CASSHLAGGPGDTQYF
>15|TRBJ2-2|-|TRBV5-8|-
TGTGCCAGCAGCTTGGATGGTAGGGACACCGGGGAGCTGTTTTTT
CASSLDGRDTGELFF
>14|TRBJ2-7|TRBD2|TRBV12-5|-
TGTGCTAGTGGGTCGACTAGCGGGCCCTACGAGCAGTACTTC
CASGSTSGPYEQYF
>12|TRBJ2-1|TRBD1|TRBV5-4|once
TGTGCCAGCAGCACAGGGGTGAATGAGCAGTTCTTC
CASSTGVNEQFF
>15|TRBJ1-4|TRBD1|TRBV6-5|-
TGTGCCAGCAGTTGGGACAGGGTAGGGGGGGAAAAACTGTTTTTT
CASSWDRVGGEKLFF
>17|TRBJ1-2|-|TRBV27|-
TGTGCCAGCAGTCCCCTCGGGGTGAGGGACGCTAACTATGGCTACACCTTC
CASSPLGVRDANYGYTF
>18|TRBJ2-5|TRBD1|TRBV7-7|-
TGTGCTAGCAGCTTTATGCCCTCCGGGACAGGGGGCGGGGAGACCCAGTACTTC
CASSFMPSGTGGGETQYF
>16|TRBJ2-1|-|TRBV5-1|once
TGCGCCAGCAGCCAGGTGAGGGGGGCCTATCGCAATGAGCAGTTCTTC
CASSQVRGAYRNEQFF
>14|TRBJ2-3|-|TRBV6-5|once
TGTGCCAGCAGCCAGCGACGTGACACAGATACGCAGTATTTT
CASSQRRDTDTQYF
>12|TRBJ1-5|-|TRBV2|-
TGTGCCAGCACCGGGGAGAATCAGCCCCAGCATTTT
CASTGENQPQHF
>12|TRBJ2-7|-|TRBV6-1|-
TGTGCCAGCAGGGGCCCCCTATTCGAGCAGTACTTC
CASRGPLFEQYF
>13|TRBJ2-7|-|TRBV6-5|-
TGTGCCAGCAGAGGACCAGGGCCCTACGAGCAGTACTTC
CASRGPGPYEQYF
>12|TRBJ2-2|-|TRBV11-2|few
TGTGCCAGCAGCTTAGGGGTCGGGGAGCTGTTTTTT
CASSLGVGELFF
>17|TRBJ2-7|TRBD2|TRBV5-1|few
TGCGCCAGCAGCCTTGGACTAGCGGGAGCGTTCACCCACGAGCAGTACTTC
CASSLGLAGAFTHEQYF
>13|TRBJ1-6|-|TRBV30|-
TGTGCCTCACGCTCAGATCATAATTCACCCCTCCACTTT
CASRSDHNSPLHF
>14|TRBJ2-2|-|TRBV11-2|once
TGTGCCAGCAGCACGAAAAGCCGATCCGGGGAGCTGTTTTTT
CASSTKSRSGELFF
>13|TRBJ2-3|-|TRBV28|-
TGTGCCAGCAGTCGGGGACTTCCAGCTACGCAGTATTTT
CASSRGLPATQYF
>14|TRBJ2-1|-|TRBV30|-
TGTGCCTGGAGTGCCGGGACTCTCTACAATGAGCAGTTCTTC
CAWSAGTLYNEQFF
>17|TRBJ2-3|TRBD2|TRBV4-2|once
TGTGCCAGCAGCCAAGCGCGGACGGGGGGGGGCGGAGATACGCAGTATTTT
CASSQARTGGGGDTQYF
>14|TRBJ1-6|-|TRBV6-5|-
TGTGCCAGCAGTTTACAACCCCATAATTCACCCCTCCACTTT
CASSLQPHNSPLHF
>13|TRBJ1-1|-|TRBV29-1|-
TGCAGCGTCGGGGGAGGGGTGAACACTGAAGCTTTCTTT
CSVGGGVNTEAFF
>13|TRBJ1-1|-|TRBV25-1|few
TGTGCCAGCACCCTAGGCGGGGGCTCTGAAGCTTTCTTT
CASTLGGGSEAFF
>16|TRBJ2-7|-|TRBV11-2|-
TGTGCCAGCAGCTTAGGAAATTACGGGGGCCTCTACGAGCAGTACTTC
CASSLGNYGGLYEQYF
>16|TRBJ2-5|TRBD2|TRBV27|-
TGTGCCAGCAGTCCTCGTTTAGCGGGAAGCCAAGAGACCCAGTACTTC
CASSPRLAGSQETQYF
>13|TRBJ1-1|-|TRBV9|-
TGTGCCAGCAGCGTAAGGAGGAACACTGAAGCTTTCTTT
CASSVRRNTEAFF
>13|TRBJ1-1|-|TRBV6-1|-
TGTGCCAGCAGCGATACAGTGAACACTGAAGCTTTCTTT
CASSDTVNTEAFF